These 30 T cell receptor beta chains originate from one sample sequenced in a study of blood T cell repertoires in COVID-19. The assay was immunoSEQ multiplex PCR, and TCRdb's table has in-frame clones only and misses some. The data hold a few hundred thousand clones, with 75% to 90% observed a single time. Sequencing was carried out using PBMCs or T cells enriched from blood (not recorded which). The origin of the receptors is a woman aged 45 to 65 who had recovered from COVID-19.

The chain links TRBV30 to TRBJ2-1, with 7 bases identical to TRBD2. Germline V gene lookup returns CDR1 GTSNPN and CDR2 SVGIG (reference sequence). V lost 5 bases, J lost 7 bases, and 8 bases stayed unmatched. The CDR3 has 13 residues. CDR3 loop: CAWGRGGSNEQFF. DNA for the CDR3: TGTGCCTGGGGTCGGGGAGGGTCGAATGAGCAGTTCTTC. The variable domain in full, completed from reference TRBV30 and TRBJ2-1, reads SQTIHQWPATLVQPVGSPLSLECTVEGTSNPNLYWYRQAAGRGLQLLFYSVGIGQISSEVPQNLSASRPQDRQFILSSKKLLLSDSGFYLCAWGRGGSNEQFFGPGTRLTVL.

The chain is built from TRBV9 and TRBJ1-1; D perhaps matches TRBD1 (6 bases). The V gene lost 3 bases and the J gene lost 0 bases, with 9 bases spanning the gap. The germline gives CDR1 SGDLS, CDR2 YYNGEE. CDR3 length: 14 amino acids. The CDR3 is CASSAQGLNTEAFF. The CDR3 coding sequence is TGTGCCAGCAGCGCACAGGGACTGAACACTGAAGCTTTCTTT.

The chain joins TRBV7-8 to TRBJ2-2; D remains ambiguous. V lost 0 bases, J lost 4 bases, and 9 bases lay in between. The CDR3 is 15 amino acids. CDR1 SGHVS and CDR2 FQNEAQ come from the germline V gene. The CDR3 spells CASSLATHGTGELFF. The CDR3, as DNA: TGTGCCAGCAGCTTAGCAACGCACGGCACCGGGGAGCTGTTTTTT.

This clone was seen a few times. This rearrangement joins TRBV10-3 to TRBJ2-2, with 10 nucleotides matching TRBD2. The V segment lost 6 bases and the J segment 5 bases; nucleotides outside the gene matches: 3. Germline CDR1 reads ENHRY; CDR2 reads SYGVKD. This CDR3 contains 14 residues. CDR3 amino acids: CAIRLAGVTGELFF. The CDR3 DNA reads as TGTGCCATCAGGCTAGCGGGGGTAACCGGGGAGCTGTTTTTT.

CDR3 DNA sequence: TGTGCCAGCAGCACACCAAAGGGGGGATCCGGACAGGCACGCACAGATACGCAGTATTTT. Protein sequence: CASSTPKGGSGQARTDTQYF. The chain employs TRBV9 and TRBJ2-3; possibly TRBD1 for D (7 bases). The CDR3 has 20 residues. Trimming removed 4 bases from V and 1 base from J, with 28 bases in between. From germline, CDR1 is SGDLS and CDR2 YYNGEE.

A single count supports this clone. This chain links TRBV29-1 with TRBJ1-2; D may be TRBD1 (5 bases). Germline V lookup: CDR1 SQVTM, CDR2 ANQGSEA. The length of the CDR3 is 12 residues. Between the trimmed V and J ends, which lost 3 bases and 5 bases, there was a span of 10 bases. This CDR3 is CSVDDSGYGYTF. The DNA for the CDR3 is TGCAGCGTTGACGACAGCGGGTATGGCTACACCTTC.

The J gene is TRBJ2-1, the V gene TRBV7-9, with TRBD1 matching over 10 bases. This CDR3 comprises 17 residues. After removal of 5 bases from V and 7 bases from J, the junction contained 14 bases not matched to a gene. Germline CDR1 SEHNR, CDR2 FQNEAQ (reference sequence). The CDR3 here is CASSLRRGTGDWNEQFF. The CDR3, as DNA: TGTGCCAGCAGCCTAAGAAGAGGGACAGGGGATTGGAATGAGCAGTTCTTC.

The DNA of the CDR3 is TGTGCCAGCTCACCACTCCGCTCCCTTGACAGGGCCCCCAGCCACACTGAAGCTTTCTTT. It yields the protein CASSPLRSLDRAPSHTEAFF. V is TRBV18 and J is TRBJ1-1; 7 bases are a match to TRBD1. Germline V gene sequence: CDR1 KGHSH, CDR2 LQKENI. Trimming removed 1 base from V and 3 bases from J; junction bases left unmatched: 20. CDR3 length: 20 amino acids. The variable domain in full, with the rest retrieved from reference TRBV18 and TRBJ1-1, is NAGVMQNPRHLVRRRGQEARLRCSPMKGHSHVYWYRQLPEEGLKFMVYLQKENIIDESGMPKERFSAEFPKEGPSILRIQQVVRGDSAAYFCASSPLRSLDRAPSHTEAFFGQGTRLTVV.

The chain uses TRBV7-8 and TRBJ2-4; 7 nucleotides line up with TRBD1. The CDR3 length is 15 residues. V dropped 4 bases and J dropped 8; count of bases not matched to a gene: 11. Germline values: CDR1 SGHVS, CDR2 FQNEAQ. This chain's CDR3 is CASSSWGSQGDIQYF. The CDR3 nucleotides are TGTGCCAGCAGCTCATGGGGCAGTCAGGGGGACATTCAGTACTTC.

The chain is built from TRBV4-3 and TRBJ2-7; the match to TRBD2 covers 8 bases. V was clipped by 0 bases and J by 1 base; unmatched bases: 8. The CDR3 loop spans 17 amino acids. Germline CDR1 and CDR2: LGHNA and YSLEER. CDR3 sequence (DNA): TGCGCCAGCAGCCAAGAGTTGTCCCGGGGGGGATCCTACGAGCAGTACTTC. This translates into CASSQELSRGGSYEQYF.

This clone was picked up one time. The CDR3 is CASSDPAGGRSPLHF. In nucleotides, the CDR3 is TGTGCCAGCAGTGATCCAGCAGGGGGACGGTCACCCCTCCACTTT. This sequence joins TRBV2 and TRBJ1-6; TRBD1 matches 7 bases. The germline V gene encodes CDR1 SNHLY and CDR2 FYNNEI. The J segment lost 10 bases and the V segment lost 3 bases, leaving 9 bases of the junction unmatched. The CDR3 spans 15 residues.

This clone turned up a few times. The chain joins TRBV9 to TRBJ1-1; 7 bases align to TRBD1. Germline V gives CDR1 SGDLS, CDR2 YYNGEE. The junction had 8 bases not matched to a gene; V was cut back by 4 bases and J by 5 bases. CDR3 size: 14 residues. CDR3 bases: TGTGCCAGCAGCTTCGGGACAGAGGGTACTGAAGCTTTCTTT. Amino acid sequence: CASSFGTEGTEAFF.

This chain joins TRBV7-9 and TRBJ1-1; 9 bases are shared with TRBD1. This CDR3 is built from 14 residues. The germline CDR1 and CDR2 sequences are SEHNR and FQNEAQ (reference sequence). The J segment lost 5 bases and the V segment lost 5 bases, leaving 6 bases of the junction unmatched. CDR3 coding DNA: TGTGCCAGCAGCCCTAGGACAGGGGAGACTGAAGCTTTCTTT. Its translation is CASSPRTGETEAFF.

The chain joins TRBV19 to TRBJ1-1; 7 nucleotides align to TRBD1. The length of the CDR3 is 15 residues. The germline CDR1 and CDR2 sequences are LNHDA and SQIVND (reference sequence). The V gene end was trimmed by 2 bases and the J gene end by 4 bases; junction bases not matched to a gene: 7. The DNA of the CDR3 is TGTGCCAGTAGTATAAGAAGAGACAGGGCCACTGAAGCTTTCTTT. Its protein product is CASSIRRDRATEAFF.

The V call is TRBV30, the J call TRBJ1-2; TRBD1 aligns across 8 bases. The CDR3 loop spans 11 amino acids. CDR1 and CDR2 (germline): GTSNPN, SVGIG (reference sequence). V shed 7 bases, J shed 8 bases, and the junction held 6 bases outside the gene matches. The CDR3 here is CALDRVNGYTF. As DNA, the CDR3 is TGTGCCTTGGACAGGGTAAACGGCTACACCTTC.

The rearrangement uses TRBV11-2 and TRBJ1-1; TRBD1 aligns across 7 bases. Germline V lookup: CDR1 SGHAT, CDR2 FQNNGV. After removal of 5 bases from V and 0 bases from J, the junction contained 6 bases not matched to a gene. CDR3 length equals 15 residues. CDR3 region: CASSPPGTVNTEAFF. DNA for the CDR3: TGTGCCAGCAGCCCCCCCGGGACAGTGAACACTGAAGCTTTCTTT.

The chain is built from TRBV27 and TRBJ1-5; 8 bases match TRBD1. The V gene end was trimmed by 5 bases and the J gene end by 3 bases; junction bases not matched to a gene: 6. The germline V gene encodes CDR1 MNHEY and CDR2 SMNVEV (reference sequence). The CDR3 covers 15 residues. CDR3 residues: CASSIRTGSNQPQHF. Written as DNA, the CDR3 is TGTGCCAGCAGTATACGGACAGGGTCCAATCAGCCCCAGCATTTT.

The V gene is TRBV19, the J gene TRBJ1-2, with 9 bases aligning to TRBD1. The CDR3 consists of 14 residues. With 7 bases clipped from V and 6 bases from J, the junction kept 9 bases outside the gene matches. From germline, CDR1 is LNHDA and CDR2 SQIVND (reference sequence). The DNA for the CDR3 is TGTGCCAGTAACGACCGGGACAGGGCCCATGGCTACACCTTC. It translates to CASNDRDRAHGYTF.

The chain is built from TRBV30 and TRBJ2-2, with D maybe TRBD1 (6 bases). Germline lookup yields CDR1 GTSNPN and CDR2 SVGIG (reference sequence). V dropped 2 bases and J dropped 6 bases, with 16 bases sitting between them. The CDR3 spans 15 residues. CDR3 nucleotide sequence: TGTGCCTGGAGTCGCGGACAGAGGTCTGCCGGGGAGCTGTTTTTT. This gives the protein CAWSRGQRSAGELFF. The variable domain in full, completed from reference TRBV30 and TRBJ2-2, reads SQTIHQWPATLVQPVGSPLSLECTVEGTSNPNLYWYRQAAGRGLQLLFYSVGIGQISSEVPQNLSASRPQDRQFILSSKKLLLSDSGFYLCAWSRGQRSAGELFFGEGSRLTVL.

The V and J genes are TRBV5-5 and TRBJ1-1, with 9 bases aligning to TRBD1. This CDR3 contains 14 residues. J gave up 4 bases and V 4 bases, and 5 bases lay outside the gene matches. Germline CDR1 reads SGHKS; CDR2 reads YYEKEE (reference sequence). The DNA for the CDR3 is TGTGCCAGCAGCATACAGGGGGCGATCACTGAAGCTTTCTTT. Translated, it gives CASSIQGAITEAFF.

The V call is TRBV9, the J call TRBJ1-3, with 7 nucleotides matching TRBD1. CDR3 length: 18 residues. The V segment lost 0 bases and the J segment 0 bases; nucleotides outside the gene matches: 9. CDR1 is SGDLS, CDR2 YYNGEE, per germline. CDR3 residues: CASSVVGGTASSGNTIYF. The CDR3 DNA sequence: TGTGCCAGCAGCGTAGTAGGAGGGACAGCTAGCTCTGGAAACACCATATATTTT. Full variable domain (outside the CDR3, taken from reference TRBV9 and TRBJ1-3): DSGVTQTPKHLITATGQRVTLRCSPRSGDLSVYWYQQSLDQGLQFLIQYYNGEERAKGNILERFSAQQFPDLHSELNLSSLELGDSALYFCASSVVGGTASSGNTIYFGEGSWLTVV.

Notes on this clone: The sample carries other DNA sequences with the same CDR3. The J gene is TRBJ2-7, the V gene TRBV7-2, with 8 bases fitting TRBD1. CDR1 is SGHTA and CDR2 is FQGNSA in the germline V gene. The CDR3 has 13 amino acids. J lost 3 bases, V lost 5 bases, and 3 bases had no gene match. The CDR3 DNA is TGTGCCAGCAGCCGACAGGGGAGCTACGAGCAGTACTTC. Translated: CASSRQGSYEQYF.

This clone was counted only a few times. At one end, the junction sequence differs from germline, possibly due to a read error. The V and J genes are TRBV30 and TRBJ2-3; 9 bases map to TRBD1. Germline V lookup: CDR1 GTSNPN, CDR2 SVGIG (reference sequence). The CDR3 is made up of 14 amino acids. CDR3 amino acids: CAGRTGVRTDTQYF. CDR3 in DNA: TGTGCCGGGAGGACAGGGGTAAGGACAGATACGCAGTATTTT.

The chain carries TRBV10-3 and TRBJ2-2; D might be TRBD2 (5 bases). CDR3 size: 15 residues. V was shortened by 6 bases and J by 3 bases, with 14 bases between the two germline ends. Germline CDR1 and CDR2: ENHRY and SYGVKD. CDR3: CAISGITADTGELFF. CDR3 coding DNA: TGTGCCATCAGCGGGATCACGGCGGACACCGGGGAGCTGTTTTTT.

The chain uses TRBV28 and TRBJ1-5; D not resolved. This CDR3 spans 15 amino acids. Germline lookup yields CDR1 MDHEN and CDR2 SYDVKM. With 6 bases removed from V and 1 base from J, the gap between germline ends came to 13 bases. The CDR3 reads CASSRSRGSNQPQHF. For the CDR3, the DNA is TGTGCCAGCAGCCGATCTCGCGGGAGCAATCAGCCCCAGCATTTT.

The chain has TRBV28 and TRBJ1-2; possibly TRBD1 for D (6 bases). V was pared by 3 bases and J by 6 bases, with 11 bases between. This CDR3 region has 13 residues. CDR1 and CDR2 from the germline V gene are MDHEN and SYDVKM. Written as DNA, the CDR3 is TGTGCCAGCAGTTTCCCCCAGGGGCATGGCTACACCTTC. This encodes CASSFPQGHGYTF.

This chain connects TRBV5-1 to TRBJ2-2; 9 bases align to TRBD1. The CDR3 totals 15 residues. The trim removed 0 bases at V and 6 bases at J, leaving 3 bases unmatched. CDR1 is SGHRS, CDR2 YFSETQ, per germline. For the CDR3, the DNA is TGCGCCAGCAGCTTGGAACAGGGGGCGCCCGGGGAGCTGTTTTTT. Translation: CASSLEQGAPGELFF. Full variable domain (rest looked up from reference TRBV5-1 and TRBJ2-2): KAGVTQTPRYLIKTRGQQVTLSCSPISGHRSVSWYQQTPGQGLQFLFEYFSETQRNKGNFPGRFSGRQFSNSRSEMNVSTLELGDSALYLCASSLEQGAPGELFFGEGSRLTVL.

Only one count was recorded for this clone. V is TRBV15 and J is TRBJ2-5; 7 nucleotides line up with TRBD1. V lost 1 base, J lost 5 bases, and 13 bases stayed unmatched. The CDR3 runs 17 residues. The germline CDR1 and CDR2 sequences are LNHNV and YYDKDF (reference sequence). The CDR3 is CATSRGLGTDAGETQYF. The CDR3 DNA is TGTGCCACCAGCAGAGGGCTAGGGACAGATGCTGGGGAGACCCAGTACTTC.

This rearrangement joins TRBV6-2 or TRBV6-3 to TRBJ1-3; the D is unclear. Germline CDR1 MNHEY, CDR2 SVGEGT. V was shortened by 0 bases and J by 2 bases, with 5 bases between the two germline ends. The CDR3 spans 14 residues. The CDR3, as DNA: TGTGCCAGCAGTTACTCGCGTACTGGAAACACCATATATTTT. This codes for CASSYSRTGNTIYF.

The chain is built from TRBV29-1 and TRBJ2-1; D might be TRBD2 (6 bases). Trimming took off 0 bases at V and 12 bases at J, with 12 bases between the two ends. From germline, CDR1 is SQVTM and CDR2 ANQGSEA. The CDR3 runs to 12 residues. CDR3 sequence (DNA): TGCAGCGTTGAAGAAAGGGGACTCGGGCAGTTCTTC. Translation gives CSVEERGLGQFF.